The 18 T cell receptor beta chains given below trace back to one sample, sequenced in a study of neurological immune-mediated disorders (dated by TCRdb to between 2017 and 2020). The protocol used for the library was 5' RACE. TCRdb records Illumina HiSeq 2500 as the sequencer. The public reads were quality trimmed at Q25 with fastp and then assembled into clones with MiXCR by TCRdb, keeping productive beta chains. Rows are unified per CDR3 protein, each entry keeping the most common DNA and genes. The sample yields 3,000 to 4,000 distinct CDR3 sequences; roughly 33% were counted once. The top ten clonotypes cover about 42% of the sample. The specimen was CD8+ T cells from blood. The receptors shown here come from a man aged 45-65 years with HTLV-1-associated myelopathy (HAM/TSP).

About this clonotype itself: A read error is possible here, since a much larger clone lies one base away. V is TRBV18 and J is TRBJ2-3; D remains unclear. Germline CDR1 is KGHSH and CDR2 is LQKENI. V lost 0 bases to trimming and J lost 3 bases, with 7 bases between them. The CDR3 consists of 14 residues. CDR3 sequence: CASSPPPETDTQYF. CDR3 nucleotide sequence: TGTGCCAGCTCACCACCTCCGGAGACAGATACGCAGTATTTT. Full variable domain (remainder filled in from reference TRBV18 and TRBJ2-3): NAGVMQNPRHLVRRRGQEARLRCSPMKGHSHVYWYRQLPEEGLKFMVYLQKENIIDESGMPKERFSAEFPKEGPSILRIQQVVRGDSAAYFCASSPPPETDTQYFGPGTRLTVL.

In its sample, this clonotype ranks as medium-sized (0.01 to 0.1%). In nucleotides, the CDR3 is TGTGCCAGCAGCGTAGGACAGGACACTGAAGCTTTCTTT. Its protein is CASSVGQDTEAFF. The chain has TRBV9 and TRBJ1-1; TRBD1 might be the D (6 bases). CDR3 length equals 13 residues. The germline CDR1 and CDR2 sequences are SGDLS and YYNGEE. V lost 0 bases and J 3 bases, leaving 6 bases between the germline ends.

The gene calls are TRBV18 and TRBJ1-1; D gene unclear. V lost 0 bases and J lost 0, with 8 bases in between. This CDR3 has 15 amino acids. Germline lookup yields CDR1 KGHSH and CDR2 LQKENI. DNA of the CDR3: TGTGCCAGCTCACCACCGAGGCAAGTGAACACTGAAGCTTTCTTT. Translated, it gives CASSPPRQVNTEAFF.

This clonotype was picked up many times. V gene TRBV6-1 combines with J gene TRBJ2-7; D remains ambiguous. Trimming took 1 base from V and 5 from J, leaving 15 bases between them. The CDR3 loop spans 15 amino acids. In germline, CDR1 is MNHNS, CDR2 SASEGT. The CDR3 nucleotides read TGTGCCAGCAGTGAAGGGCGGCGCGGTTCTGACGAGCAGTACTTC. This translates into CASSEGRRGSDEQYF.

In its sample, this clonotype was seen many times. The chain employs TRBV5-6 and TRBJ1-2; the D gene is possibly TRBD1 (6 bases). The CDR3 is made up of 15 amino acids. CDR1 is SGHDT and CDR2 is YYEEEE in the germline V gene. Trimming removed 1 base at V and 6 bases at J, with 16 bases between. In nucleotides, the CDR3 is TGTGCCAGCAGCTTGTCACAGGGACGAGGCGATGGCTACACCTTC. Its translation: CASSLSQGRGDGYTF.

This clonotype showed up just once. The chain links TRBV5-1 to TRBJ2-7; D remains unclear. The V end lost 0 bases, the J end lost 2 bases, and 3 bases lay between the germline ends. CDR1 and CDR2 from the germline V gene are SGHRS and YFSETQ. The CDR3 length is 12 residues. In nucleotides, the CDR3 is TGCGCCAGCAGCTTGGACACCTACGAGCAGTACTTC. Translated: CASSLDTYEQYF.

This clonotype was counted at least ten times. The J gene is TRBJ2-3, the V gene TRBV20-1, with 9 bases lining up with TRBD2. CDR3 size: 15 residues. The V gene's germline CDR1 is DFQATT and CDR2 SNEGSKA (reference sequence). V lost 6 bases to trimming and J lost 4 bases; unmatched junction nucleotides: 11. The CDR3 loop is CSAQELAGGPDTQYF. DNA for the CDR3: TGCAGTGCCCAAGAGCTGGCGGGGGGGCCAGATACGCAGTATTTT.

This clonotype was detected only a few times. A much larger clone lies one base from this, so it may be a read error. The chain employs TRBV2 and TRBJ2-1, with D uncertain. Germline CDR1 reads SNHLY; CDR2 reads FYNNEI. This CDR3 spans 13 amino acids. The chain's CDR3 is CVSNHSPKGEQFF. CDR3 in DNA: TGTGTCAGCAACCATTCCCCGAAGGGTGAGCAGTTCTTC.

This chain's CDR3 is CASSQRPGTSRGKYF. CDR3 DNA sequence: TGTGCCAGCAGCCAACGACCCGGGACTAGCAGGGGGAAGTACTTC. The chain is built from TRBV7-8 and TRBJ2-7; 9 positions agree with TRBD2. CDR1 and CDR2 (germline): SGHVS, FQNEAQ. After removal of 5 bases from V and 11 bases from J, the junction contained 16 bases not matched to a gene. The CDR3 is 15 amino acids.

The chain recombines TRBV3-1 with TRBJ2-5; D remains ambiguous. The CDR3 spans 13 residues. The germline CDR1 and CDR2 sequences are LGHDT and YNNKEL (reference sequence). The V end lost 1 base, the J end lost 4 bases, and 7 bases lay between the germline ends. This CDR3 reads CASSQGGSETQYF. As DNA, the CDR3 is TGTGCCAGCAGCCAAGGGGGTTCAGAGACCCAGTACTTC.

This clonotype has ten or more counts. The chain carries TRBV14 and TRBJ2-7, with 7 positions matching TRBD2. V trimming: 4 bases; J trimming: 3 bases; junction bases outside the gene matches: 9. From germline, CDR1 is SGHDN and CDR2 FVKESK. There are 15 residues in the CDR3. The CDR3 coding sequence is TGTGCCAGCAGCCGAGGGGCGGGAGCTCTCTACGAGCAGTACTTC. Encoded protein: CASSRGAGALYEQYF.

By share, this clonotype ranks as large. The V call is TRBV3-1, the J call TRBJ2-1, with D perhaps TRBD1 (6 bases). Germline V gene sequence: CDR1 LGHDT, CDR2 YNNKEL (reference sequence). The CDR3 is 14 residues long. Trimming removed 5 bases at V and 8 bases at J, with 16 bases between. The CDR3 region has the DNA TGTGCCAGCAGCTCCGGGACACCCCGGGATGAGCAGTTCTTC. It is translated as CASSSGTPRDEQFF.

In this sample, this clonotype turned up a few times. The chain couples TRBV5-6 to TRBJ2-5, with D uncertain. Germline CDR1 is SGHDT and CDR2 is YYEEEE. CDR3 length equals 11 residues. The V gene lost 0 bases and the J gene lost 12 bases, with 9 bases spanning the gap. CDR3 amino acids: CASSLGAEEYF. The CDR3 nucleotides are TGTGCCAGCAGCTTGGGTGCAGAGGAGTACTTC.

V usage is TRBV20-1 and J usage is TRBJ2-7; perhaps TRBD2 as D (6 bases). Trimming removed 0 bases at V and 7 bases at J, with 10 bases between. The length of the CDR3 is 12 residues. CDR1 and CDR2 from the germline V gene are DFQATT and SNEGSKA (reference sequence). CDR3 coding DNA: TGCAGTGCTAGAGATCTACTAGCAGAGCAGTACTTC. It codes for CSARDLLAEQYF.

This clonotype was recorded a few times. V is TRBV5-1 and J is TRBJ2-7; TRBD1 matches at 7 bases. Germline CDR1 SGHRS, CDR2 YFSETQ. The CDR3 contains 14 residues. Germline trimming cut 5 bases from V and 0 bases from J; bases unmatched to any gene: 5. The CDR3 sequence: CASSLQGSSYEQYF. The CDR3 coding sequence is TGCGCCAGCAGTTTACAGGGGAGCTCCTACGAGCAGTACTTC.

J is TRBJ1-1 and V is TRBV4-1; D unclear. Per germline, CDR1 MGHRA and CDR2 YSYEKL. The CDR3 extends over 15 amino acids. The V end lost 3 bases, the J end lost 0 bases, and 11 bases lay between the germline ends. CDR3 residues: CASSHPAGMNTEAFF. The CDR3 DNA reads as TGCGCCAGCAGCCACCCCGCCGGTATGAACACTGAAGCTTTCTTT.

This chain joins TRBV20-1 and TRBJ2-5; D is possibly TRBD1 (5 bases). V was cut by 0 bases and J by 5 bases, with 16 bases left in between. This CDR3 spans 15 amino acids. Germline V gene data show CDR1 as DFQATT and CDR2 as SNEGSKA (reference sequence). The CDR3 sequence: CSARDWGRLTETQYF. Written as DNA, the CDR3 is TGCAGTGCTAGAGATTGGGGCCGGCTAACGGAGACCCAGTACTTC.

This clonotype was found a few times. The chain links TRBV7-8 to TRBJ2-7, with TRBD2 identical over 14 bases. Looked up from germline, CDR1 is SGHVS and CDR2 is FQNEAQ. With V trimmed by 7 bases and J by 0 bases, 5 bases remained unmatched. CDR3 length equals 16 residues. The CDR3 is CASTSGTSGSSYEQYF. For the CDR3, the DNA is TGTGCCAGCACCTCCGGGACTAGCGGGAGCTCCTACGAGCAGTACTTC.